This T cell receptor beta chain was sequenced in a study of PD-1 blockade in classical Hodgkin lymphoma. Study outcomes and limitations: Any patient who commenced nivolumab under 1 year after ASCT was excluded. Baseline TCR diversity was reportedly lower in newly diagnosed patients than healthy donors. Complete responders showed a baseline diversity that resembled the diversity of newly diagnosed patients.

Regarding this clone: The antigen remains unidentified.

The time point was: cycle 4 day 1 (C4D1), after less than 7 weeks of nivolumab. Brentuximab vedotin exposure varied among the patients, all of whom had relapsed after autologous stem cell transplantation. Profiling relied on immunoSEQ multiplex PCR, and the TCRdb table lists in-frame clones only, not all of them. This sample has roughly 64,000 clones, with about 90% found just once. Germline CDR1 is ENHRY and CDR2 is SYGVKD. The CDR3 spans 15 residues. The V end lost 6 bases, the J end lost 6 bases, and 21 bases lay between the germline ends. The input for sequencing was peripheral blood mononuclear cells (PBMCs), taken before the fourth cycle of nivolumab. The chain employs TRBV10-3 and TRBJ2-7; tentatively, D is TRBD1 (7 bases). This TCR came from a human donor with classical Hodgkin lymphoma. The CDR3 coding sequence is TGTGCCATCAGCTGGGGGGTAGGACAGGCGGTCGAGCAGTACTTC. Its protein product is CAISWGVGQAVEQYF.